This T cell receptor beta chain stems from a study of human T cells and chemical hapten exposure. Study-level information: Variability of per-sample TCR yields stemmed mainly from small differences in pooled library volume.

Unique molecular identifiers were attached to individual cDNA molecules within the library. In the original processing: Samples ranged from about 23,224 to 690,600 TCRs, with a median of 95,638. TCRdb re-called the RACE reads through MiXCR, storing one row per CDR3 protein. None of the V and J calls come from the authors' own analysis; TCRdb made them. In the table there are 100,000 to 150,000 distinct CDR3 sequences, 9% to 10% of which are singletons. Regarding this clonotype: Its antigen is as yet unknown. Sequence at one end of the junction differs from germline and may be a read error.

Time point of the sample: healthy volunteer bleed at 2 weeks. The authors extracted total RNA from unfractionated whole blood. Germline CDR1 reads SGHTA; CDR2 reads FQGNSA. The CDR3 runs 13 residues. Whole-study results and caveats: TCRs above 1 in 1000 frequency stayed constant with DPC sensitization.

V and J are TRBV7-2 and TRBJ1-1; D call uncertain. This clonotype was obtained from a male donor in good health. Some clones in this sample may be carry-over from other donors' samples. Sequenced: whole blood. DNA for the CDR3: TGTGCCGGCAGCTTAGTCGCGGGCACTGAAGCTTTCTTT. This gives the protein CAGSLVAGTEAFF.